This T cell receptor (beta chain) was profiled in a study of T cell clusters in autoimmune cytopenias. TRB was amplified by touch-down multiplex PCR, primer pools A and B combined. From the multiplex PCR reads, TCRdb lists one entry per CDR3 protein and no DNA. Recorded for this sample: about 5,000 distinct CDR3 sequences. Considering frequency, this clonotype is medium-sized. Each sample's input was 250 to 300 ng genomic DNA, 30,000 to 45,000 genome equivalents. The same data also contributed to another study, on T cell repertoires in aging, cancer and after chemotherapy. That report adds: About 9.1 million TCR reads were in the whole dataset. Compared with age-matched healthy donors, untreated hematological or solid cancer patients showed higher blood TCR clonality.

Sequenced material: peripheral blood. The receptor was isolated from a human donor in good health.

This CDR3 reads CASSTGLAGPPYEQYF. V gene TRBV5-6 combines with J gene TRBJ2-7; TCRdb lists TRBD2, though no DNA is available to test this call. CDR3 length equals 16 residues. CDR1 and CDR2 from the germline V gene are SGHDT and YYEEEE.